This section outlines one TCR beta chain sequence together with its context. This sample's time point: sample taken at primary tumor resection. Unsorted tumor, nontumor lung tissue or cryopreserved PBMC supplied the whole RNA. The cohort: 70 to 75 early-stage, untreated non-small cell lung cancer patients. This record belongs to a study of spatial heterogeneity in lung cancer. Turning to the study itself: Alpha-chain sequences were consistently detected less often than beta-chain sequences.

A unique molecular identifier was attached to every TCR cDNA molecule. TCRdb analysed the 5' RACE reads with MiXCR anew, one entry per CDR3 protein. The sample includes some 11,000 distinct CDR3 sequences, roughly 6.2% of them seen just once. CDR3 length: 16 residues. V was cut by 0 bases and J by 2 bases, with 12 bases left in between. Germline CDR1 is LGHDT and CDR2 is YNNKEL (reference sequence). Specimen: normal lung tissue next to the tumor, collected at surgery. The chain is built from TRBV3-1 and TRBJ2-3, with D uncertain. The sequence was collected from a male donor with early-stage non-small cell lung cancer. The CDR3 region is CASSQDARKLTDTQYF. The CDR3 DNA follows: TGTGCCAGCAGCCAAGATGCACGGAAACTCACAGATACGCAGTATTTT.